This T cell receptor beta chain was recovered during a study of blood T cell repertoires in COVID-19 (dated by TCRdb to 2019 to 2021). As for the study more broadly: Samples covering the acute and convalescent phases of COVID-19 were provided by collaborators in the United States, Italy and Spain. The prospective study material was composed of cDNA or gDNA derived from T cells, B-cell-depleted T cells, or PBMCs. Subjects who had been exposed to COVID-19, were actively infected with it, or had recovered from it provided the deeply sampled blood TCRbeta repertoires that made up the dataset. The repertoires were released in a freely available public database intended as a resource for research on the immune response to SARS-CoV-2. The samples were drawn from two sources: the first 160 participants of the ongoing ImmuneRACE study, and approximately 1,300 subjects contributed by 6 global collaborators. Nearly every sample came with metadata listing a de-identified subject ID, COVID-19 status, age in years and sex. Where available, HLA class I and class II types were obtained from metadata supplied by the sample provider rather than from assay-based typing. General conclusions and limits of the study: How much clinical and demographic metadata was included differed by source and by participant, and the metadata was provided uncurated.

The junction carries 13 bases between V and J, which are trimmed by 2 bases and 2 bases respectively. CDR1 and CDR2 are drawn from the germline V gene: LGHNA, YNFKEQ. Its CDR3 holds 15 amino acids, cysteine through phenylalanine. Kept here is only the CDR3 DNA, which spans 45 bases and is read in frame from base 1. The immunoSEQ Assay, a bias-controlled multiplex PCR, was used to amplify TCRbeta CDR3 regions from genomic DNA. From the authors' description of their analysis: The number of nucleated cells in each sample was estimated by amplification of reference gene primers within the assay. To quantify the absolute abundance of each unique TCRbeta CDR3 rearrangement, sequence reads were collapsed and filtered. Productive Simpson clonality was computed per sample as the square root of Simpson's diversity index over productive rearrangements. What TCRdb holds here is the immuneACCESS table cut down to in-frame rearrangements. Part of the clones is not present; checked against another copy, under half of the missing clones reflect an unresolved V gene, and the others are unexplained. V, J and clone size reflect that table, while D and trimming were determined from the DNA. Counted in this sample were under 200,000 clones; 85% of them appeared once. Jointly, the top ten make up approximately 1% of the sample.

On this clone itself: Its recognized antigen is unknown. No quality values exist for individual bases; no much larger clone is one base distant.

Collaborating institutions collected whole blood in K2EDTA tubes following their own protocols. For TCRbeta analysis, collaborators shipped samples as frozen whole blood, isolated PBMCs, or DNA extracted from either of those sample types. The sequenced sample consisted of peripheral blood. The receptor comes from a man aged 35 to 55 with acute or convalescent COVID-19. Rearrangement joined TRBV4-2 to TRBJ2-7; TRBD2 is perhaps the D gene, given 7 matching bases. CDR3 protein: CASSQPGGLAYEQYF. The nucleotide sequence reads as follows: TGTGCCAGCAGCCAACCCGGGGGGCTAGCCTACGAGCAGTACTTC.